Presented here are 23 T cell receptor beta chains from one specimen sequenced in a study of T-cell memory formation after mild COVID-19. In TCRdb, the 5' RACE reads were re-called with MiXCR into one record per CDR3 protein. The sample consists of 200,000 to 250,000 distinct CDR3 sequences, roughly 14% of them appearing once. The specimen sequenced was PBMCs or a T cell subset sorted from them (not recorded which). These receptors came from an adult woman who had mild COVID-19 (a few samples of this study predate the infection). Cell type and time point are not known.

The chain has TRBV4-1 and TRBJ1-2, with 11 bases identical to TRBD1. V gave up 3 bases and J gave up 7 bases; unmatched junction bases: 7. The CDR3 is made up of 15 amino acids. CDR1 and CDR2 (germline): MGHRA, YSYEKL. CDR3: CASSHLGQGARGYTF. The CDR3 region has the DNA TGCGCCAGCAGCCACCTCGGACAGGGGGCTCGTGGCTACACCTTC.

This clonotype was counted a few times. The CDR3 DNA sequence: TGTGCCAGCAGCTTCTCGACTGGGCCTAGCTCTGGAAACACCATATATTTT. Its protein product is CASSFSTGPSSGNTIYF. This chain connects TRBV7-9 to TRBJ1-3; no clear D. The CDR3 length is 17 residues. V lost 3 bases and J 0 bases, leaving 15 bases between the germline ends. Germline V CDR1 and CDR2: SEHNR, FQNEAQ (reference sequence).

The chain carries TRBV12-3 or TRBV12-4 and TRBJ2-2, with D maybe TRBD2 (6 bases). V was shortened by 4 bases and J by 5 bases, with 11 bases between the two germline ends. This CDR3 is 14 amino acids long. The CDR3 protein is CASSSGGSTGELFF. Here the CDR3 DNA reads TGTGCCAGCAGTTCAGGAGGGTCAACCGGGGAGCTGTTTTTT.

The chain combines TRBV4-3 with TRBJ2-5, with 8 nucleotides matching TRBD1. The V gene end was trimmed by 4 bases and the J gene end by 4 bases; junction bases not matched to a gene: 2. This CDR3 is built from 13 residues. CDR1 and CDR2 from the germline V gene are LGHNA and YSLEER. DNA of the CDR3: TGCGCCAGCAGCCCGGACAGGGCAGAGACCCAGTACTTC. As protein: CASSPDRAETQYF.

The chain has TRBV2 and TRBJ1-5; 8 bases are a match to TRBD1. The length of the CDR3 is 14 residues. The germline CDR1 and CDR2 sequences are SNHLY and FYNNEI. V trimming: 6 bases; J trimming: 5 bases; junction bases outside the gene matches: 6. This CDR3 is CASSDRGIYQPQHF. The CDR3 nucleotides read TGTGCCAGCAGCGACAGGGGAATCTATCAGCCCCAGCATTTT.

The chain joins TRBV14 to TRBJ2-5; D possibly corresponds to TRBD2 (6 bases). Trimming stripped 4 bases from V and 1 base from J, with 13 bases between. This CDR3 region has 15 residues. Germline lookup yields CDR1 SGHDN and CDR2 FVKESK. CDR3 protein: CASSPGPAGQETQYF. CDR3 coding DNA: TGTGCCAGCAGCCCCGGCCCAGCGGGCCAAGAGACCCAGTACTTC. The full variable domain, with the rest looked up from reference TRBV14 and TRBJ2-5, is EAGVTQFPSHSVIEKGQTVTLRCDPISGHDNLYWYRRVMGKEIKFLLHFVKESKQDESGMPNNRFLAERTGGTYSTLKVQPAELEDSGVYFCASSPGPAGQETQYFGPGTRLLVL.

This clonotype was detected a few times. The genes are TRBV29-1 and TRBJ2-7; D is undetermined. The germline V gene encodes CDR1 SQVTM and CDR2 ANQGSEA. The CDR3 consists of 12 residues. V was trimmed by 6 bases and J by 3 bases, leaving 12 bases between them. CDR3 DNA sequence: TGCAGCGTAGTCGACATGCTCTACGAGCAGTACTTC. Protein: CSVVDMLYEQYF.

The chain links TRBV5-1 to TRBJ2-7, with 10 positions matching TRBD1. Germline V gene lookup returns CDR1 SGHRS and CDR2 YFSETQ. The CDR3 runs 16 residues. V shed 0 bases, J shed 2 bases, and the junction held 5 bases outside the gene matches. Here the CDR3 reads CASSLVGTGATYEQYF. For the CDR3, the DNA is TGCGCCAGCAGCTTGGTAGGGACAGGGGCGACCTACGAGCAGTACTTC.

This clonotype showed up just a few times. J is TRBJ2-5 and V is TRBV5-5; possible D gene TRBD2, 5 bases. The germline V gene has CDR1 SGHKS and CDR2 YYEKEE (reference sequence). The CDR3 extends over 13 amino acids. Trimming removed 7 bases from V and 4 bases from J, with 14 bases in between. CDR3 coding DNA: TGTGCCAGCTCGACGGACTGGGGAGAGACCCAGTACTTC. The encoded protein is CASSTDWGETQYF.

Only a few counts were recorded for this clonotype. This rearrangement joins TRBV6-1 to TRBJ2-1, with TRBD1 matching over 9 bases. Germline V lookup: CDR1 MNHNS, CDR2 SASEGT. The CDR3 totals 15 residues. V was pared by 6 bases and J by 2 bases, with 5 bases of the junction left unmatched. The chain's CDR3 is CASRKGDRAYNEQFF. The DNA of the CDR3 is TGTGCCAGCAGGAAGGGGGACAGGGCCTACAATGAGCAGTTCTTC.

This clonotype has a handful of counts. As DNA, the CDR3 is TGCGCCAGCAGTACGCCTAACGGGGGGCAGTTCTTC. This gives the protein CASSTPNGGQFF. This chain links TRBV5-1 with TRBJ2-1, with D possibly matching TRBD2 (6 bases). V lost 5 bases and J 12 bases, leaving 15 bases between the germline ends. The CDR3 runs to 12 residues. The V gene's germline CDR1 is SGHRS and CDR2 YFSETQ.

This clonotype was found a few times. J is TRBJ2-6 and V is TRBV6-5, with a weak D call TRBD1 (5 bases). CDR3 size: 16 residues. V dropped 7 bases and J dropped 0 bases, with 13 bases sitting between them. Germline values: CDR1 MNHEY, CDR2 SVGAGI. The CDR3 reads CASMGRAYSGANVLTF. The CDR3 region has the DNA TGTGCCAGCATGGGCAGGGCTTACTCTGGGGCCAACGTCCTGACTTTC.

The CDR3 region is CASSLLGDRGTTEAFF. The CDR3 DNA follows: TGTGCCAGCAGCTTATTGGGGGACAGGGGTACGACTGAAGCTTTCTTT. The chain couples TRBV7-3 to TRBJ1-1, with 10 bases aligning to TRBD1. Germline CDR1 and CDR2: SGHTA and FQGTGA. This CDR3 is built from 16 residues. Unmatched junction bases numbered 8, after V lost 2 bases and J lost 5 bases.

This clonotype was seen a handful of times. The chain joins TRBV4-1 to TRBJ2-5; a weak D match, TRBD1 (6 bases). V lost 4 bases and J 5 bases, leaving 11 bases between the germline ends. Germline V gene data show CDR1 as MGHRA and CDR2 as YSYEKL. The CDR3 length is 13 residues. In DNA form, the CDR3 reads TGCGCCAGCAGCCGAACAGGGACCGAGACCCAGTACTTC. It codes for CASSRTGTETQYF.

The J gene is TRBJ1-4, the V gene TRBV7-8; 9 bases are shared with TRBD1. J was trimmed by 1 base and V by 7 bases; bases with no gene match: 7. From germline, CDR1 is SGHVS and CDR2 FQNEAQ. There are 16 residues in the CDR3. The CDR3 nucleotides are TGTGCCAGCAAGGCGACAGGGGGACGAACTAATGAAAAACTGTTTTTT. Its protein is CASKATGGRTNEKLFF.

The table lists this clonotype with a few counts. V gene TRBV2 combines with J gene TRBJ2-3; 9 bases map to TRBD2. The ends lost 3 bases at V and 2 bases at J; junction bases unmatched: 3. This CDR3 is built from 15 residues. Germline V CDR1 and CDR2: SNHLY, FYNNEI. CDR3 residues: CASSDGTSPTDTQYF. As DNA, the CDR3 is TGTGCCAGCAGTGATGGGACTAGCCCCACAGATACGCAGTATTTT.

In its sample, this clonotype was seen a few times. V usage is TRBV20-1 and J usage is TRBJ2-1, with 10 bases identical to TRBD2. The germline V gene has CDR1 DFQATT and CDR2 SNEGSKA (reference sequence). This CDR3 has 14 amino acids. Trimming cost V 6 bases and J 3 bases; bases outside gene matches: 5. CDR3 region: CSAPGTSVYNEQFF. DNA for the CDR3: TGCAGTGCCCCTGGGACTAGCGTCTACAATGAGCAGTTCTTC.

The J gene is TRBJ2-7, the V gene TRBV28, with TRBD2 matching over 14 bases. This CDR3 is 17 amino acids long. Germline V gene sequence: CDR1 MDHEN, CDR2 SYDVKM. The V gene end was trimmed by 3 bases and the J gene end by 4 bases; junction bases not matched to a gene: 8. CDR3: CASSFSGTSGSRYEQYF. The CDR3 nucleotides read TGTGCCAGCAGTTTCTCCGGGACTAGCGGGAGTCGGTACGAGCAGTACTTC.

CDR3 residues: CASSSLGSGRSYNEQFF. CDR3 bases: TGTGCCAGCAGCTCACTGGGTAGCGGGAGATCCTACAATGAGCAGTTCTTC. The genes are TRBV7-8 and TRBJ2-1; 9 bases are shared with TRBD2. The CDR3 extends over 17 amino acids. Unmatched junction bases numbered 8, after V lost 4 bases and J lost 1 base. The germline CDR1 and CDR2 sequences are SGHVS and FQNEAQ.

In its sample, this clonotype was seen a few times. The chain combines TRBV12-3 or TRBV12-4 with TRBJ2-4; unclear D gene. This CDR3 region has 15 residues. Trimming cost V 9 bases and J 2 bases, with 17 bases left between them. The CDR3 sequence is CARNRYRWPKNIQYF. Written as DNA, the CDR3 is TGTGCCAGAAATCGGTATCGGTGGCCCAAAAACATTCAGTACTTC.

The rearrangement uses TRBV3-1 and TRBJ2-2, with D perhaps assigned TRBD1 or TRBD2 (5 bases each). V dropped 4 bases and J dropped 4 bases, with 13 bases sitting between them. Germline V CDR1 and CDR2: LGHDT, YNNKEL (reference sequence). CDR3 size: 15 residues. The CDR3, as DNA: TGTGCCAGCAGCCGACCGGGACCGTCCACCGGGGAGCTGTTTTTT. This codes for CASSRPGPSTGELFF.

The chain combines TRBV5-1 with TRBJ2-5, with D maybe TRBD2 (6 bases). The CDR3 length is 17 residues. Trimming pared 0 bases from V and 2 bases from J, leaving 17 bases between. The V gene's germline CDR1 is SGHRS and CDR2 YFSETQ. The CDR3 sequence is CASSLASGVPSQETQYF. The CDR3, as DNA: TGCGCCAGCAGCTTGGCGTCGGGGGTCCCCTCGCAAGAGACCCAGTACTTC.

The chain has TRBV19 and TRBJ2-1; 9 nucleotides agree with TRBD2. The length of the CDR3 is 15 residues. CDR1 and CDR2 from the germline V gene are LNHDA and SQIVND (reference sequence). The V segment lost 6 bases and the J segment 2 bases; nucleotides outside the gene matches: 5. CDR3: CASSLTSGPYNEQFF. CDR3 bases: TGTGCCAGTAGCCTGACTAGCGGCCCCTACAATGAGCAGTTCTTC.